The rows below give T cell receptor beta chains drawn from one sample of a study of Graves' ophthalmopathy and Graves' hyperthyroidism. TCRdb itself ran the multiplex PCR reads through MiXCR, one entry per CDR3 protein. The sample lists 150,000 to 200,000 distinct CDR3 sequences; roughly two fifths were seen once. The sequenced sample was peripheral blood. These receptors all come from a man between 25 and 39 years old with Graves' ophthalmopathy. The CDR3 runs from the conserved cysteine through the conserved F or W. D genes are given only for firm matches. Size tells how often a clone was seen (once, few, many) or the class of an expanded clone, and some rows leave it out.

abundance	j_gene	v_gene	d_gene	CDR3nt	CDR3aa
many	TRBJ2-7	TRBV30	TRBD1	TGTGCCTGGACCGAGACAGGGGGCATCGAGCAGTACTTC	CAWTETGGIEQYF
many	TRBJ1-5	TRBV12-3/TRBV12-4	TRBD1	TGTGCCAGCAGCTTGACAGGGCGCAATCAGCCCCAGCATTTT	CASSLTGRNQPQHF
many	TRBJ1-3	TRBV6-5	-	TGTGCCAGCAGTTCGGGTGTGGGAAACACCATATATTTT	CASSSGVGNTIYF
many	TRBJ1-5	TRBV20-1	-	TGCAGTGCTAGAGATGGGCCCGGGGGTAGGCTTAATCAGCCCCAGCATTTT	CSARDGPGGRLNQPQHF
many	TRBJ2-5	TRBV4-1	-	TGCGCCAGCAGCAAACGGGAGTTAGGAGAGACCCAGTACTTC	CASSKRELGETQYF
many	TRBJ2-5	TRBV4-1	-	TGCGCCAGCAGCCAGCCCTGGGGGGGACAGCAAGAGACCCAGTACTTC	CASSQPWGGQQETQYF
many	TRBJ2-5	TRBV4-1	-	TGCGCCAGCAGTTTGTTCGGGAGAGAGACCCAGTACTTC	CASSLFGRETQYF
many	TRBJ2-1	TRBV30	TRBD2	TGTGCCTGGAGTAAAGGACTAGCGGGAGTTCCTTTGGATGAGCAGTTCTTC	CAWSKGLAGVPLDEQFF
many	TRBJ2-5	TRBV28	-	TGTGCCAGCAGTTACAGGGAGAGGGGAGAGACCCAGTACTTC	CASSYRERGETQYF
many	TRBJ2-5	TRBV4-2	-	TGTGCCAGCAGCCAAGTGATAGTGGAGACCCAGTACTTC	CASSQVIVETQYF
-	TRBJ2-7	TRBV6-5	-	TGTGCCAGCAGTTACGCCCGATCCTACGAGCAGTACTTC	CASSYARSYEQYF
-	TRBJ1-5	TRBV30	-	TGTGCCTGGAGTAAGGATAGCAATCAGCCCCAGCATTTT	CAWSKDSNQPQHF
many	TRBJ2-7	TRBV20-1	-	TGCAGTGCTAGAGCCGGATACGAGCAGTACTTC	CSARAGYEQYF
-	TRBJ1-5	TRBV2	TRBD1	TGTGCCAGCAGAGCCTGGACAGGGGGCAATCAGCCCCAGCATTTT	CASRAWTGGNQPQHF
-	TRBJ1-1	TRBV12-5	-	TGTGCTAGTGGTTTGGCTACCGGGAACCGTGTGACTGAAGCTTTCTTT	CASGLATGNRVTEAFF
-	TRBJ1-2	TRBV29-1	-	TGCAGCGTTGTAATGGGTCAGGGGCCCTGGGATAACTATGGCTACACCTTC	CSVVMGQGPWDNYGYTF
many	TRBJ1-5	TRBV2	-	TGTGCCAGCAGTGATCTCGGGGGGGACGTTCGGCAGCCCCAGCATTTT	CASSDLGGDVRQPQHF
-	TRBJ2-2	TRBV12-3/TRBV12-4	-	TGTGCCAGCAGTCAGAGGGGGGGCACCGGGGAGCTGTTTTTT	CASSQRGGTGELFF
many	TRBJ1-1	TRBV9	TRBD1	TGTGCCAGCAGCGTAGGACAGGGGGCGCTTCATTATGCTGAAGCTTTCTTT	CASSVGQGALHYAEAFF
-	TRBJ1-1	TRBV19	-	TGTGCCAGTAGTGTAGGGGTGCGAGACACTGAAGCTTTCTTT	CASSVGVRDTEAFF
few	TRBJ1-1	TRBV11-1	-	TGTGCCAGCAGCGCCAACACGGGGAACACTGAAGCTTTCTTT	CASSANTGNTEAFF
many	TRBJ2-2	TRBV6-1	-	TGTGCCAGCAGTGATCGGAGGGGCAACACCGGGGAGCTGTTTTTT	CASSDRRGNTGELFF
-	TRBJ1-6	TRBV6-1	-	TGTGCCAGCAGTGCAGGGTTCGGGAATTCACCCCTCCACTTT	CASSAGFGNSPLHF
-	TRBJ2-7	TRBV10-1	-	TGCGCCAGCAGTGAGCCACTTGACAGCACCTACGAGCAGTACTTC	CASSEPLDSTYEQYF
-	TRBJ1-1	TRBV6-1	TRBD1	TGTGCCAGCAGCTGGGACAGTGATAACACTGAAGCTTTCTTT	CASSWDSDNTEAFF
many	TRBJ1-2	TRBV6-2/TRBV6-3	-	TGTGCCAGCAGTATCAGGACTAACTATGGCTACACCTTC	CASSIRTNYGYTF
many	TRBJ1-2	TRBV5-6	TRBD1	TGTGCCAGCAGCTCGAACACAGGGGGCGCGTTCTATGGCTACACCTTC	CASSSNTGGAFYGYTF
many	TRBJ1-5	TRBV6-2/TRBV6-3	-	TGTGCCAGCAGTTACTCGGCAGAGGGACAGCCCCAGCATTTT	CASSYSAEGQPQHF
few	TRBJ2-7	TRBV28	TRBD2	TGTGCCAGCAGGGGAACTGGGACTAGCGGCTACGAGCAGTACTTC	CASRGTGTSGYEQYF
once	TRBJ2-7	TRBV4-1	TRBD2	TGCGCCAGCAGCCAAAAGCGGGGCTACGAGCAGTACTTC	CASSQKRGYEQYF
many	TRBJ2-6	TRBV28	-	TGTGCCATCAAAGACGGCAGCTCTGGGGCCAACGTCCTGACTTTC	CAIKDGSSGANVLTF
-	TRBJ1-1	TRBV12-5	-	TGTGCTAGTGGTTTGGTTGGAGCTTTCTTT	CASGLVGAFF
many	TRBJ2-7	TRBV7-8	TRBD1	TGTGCCAGCACCGCCGGGACAGGGGGAGAGCGGTACTTC	CASTAGTGGERYF
-	TRBJ2-7	TRBV6-2/TRBV6-3	-	TGTGCCAGCAGTCCCGCGGACTATGGCTACGAGCAGTACTTC	CASSPADYGYEQYF
-	TRBJ2-2	TRBV5-1	-	TGCGCCAGCAGCTTGCCCAGGGTAAACACCGGGGAGCTGTTTTTT	CASSLPRVNTGELFF
many	TRBJ1-1	TRBV6-1	-	TGTGCCAGCAGTGAAGCCGGGGCAGCCAACACTGAAGCTTTCTTT	CASSEAGAANTEAFF
many	TRBJ2-7	TRBV19	-	TGTGCCAGTAGTATGTTAGGACAGCAGTCCTACGAGCAGTACTTC	CASSMLGQQSYEQYF
many	TRBJ2-5	TRBV6-6	TRBD1	TGTGCCAGCAGGCCGACAGGGAACCAAGAGACCCAGTACTTC	CASRPTGNQETQYF
many	TRBJ2-7	TRBV6-2/TRBV6-3	TRBD2	TGTGCCAGCAGCCATAGCGGGGCGAGCTCCTACGAGCAGTACTTC	CASSHSGASSYEQYF
many	TRBJ1-1	TRBV20-1	-	TGCAGTGCCCCTATGGAGGGGACCCACACTGAAGCTTTCTTT	CSAPMEGTHTEAFF
-	TRBJ1-2	TRBV7-2	-	TGTGCCAGCAGCTTAGACCAGCATGGCTACACCTTC	CASSLDQHGYTF
many	TRBJ1-6	TRBV20-1	TRBD1	TGCAGTGCTAGACCCCGGGGGACAGGAAATTCACCCCTCCACTTT	CSARPRGTGNSPLHF
once	TRBJ1-1	TRBV7-2	-	TGTGCCAGCAGTCATCCCAGCACTGAAGCTTTCTTT	CASSHPSTEAFF
-	TRBJ2-7	TRBV30	TRBD1	TGTGCCTACGTCCGGGACAGCGACTACGAGCAGTACTTC	CAYVRDSDYEQYF
once	TRBJ2-7	TRBV7-8	-	TGTGCCAGCAGCTCCGGGACAAGGTCTCCTCACGAGCAGTACTTC	CASSSGTRSPHEQYF
-	TRBJ1-6	TRBV6-2/TRBV6-3	TRBD1	TGTGCCAGCAGTTACGTCGGCAACCGGGACAGAAATCTCATTAATTCACCCCTCCACTTT	CASSYVGNRDRNLINSPLHF
many	TRBJ1-1	TRBV29-1	TRBD1	TGCAGCGCAACAGGGCAGGGGGGGACTGAAGCTTTCTTT	CSATGQGGTEAFF
many	TRBJ1-2	TRBV11-2	-	TGTGCCAGCAGCCGACAAATGAGTTCAGATGGCTACACCTTC	CASSRQMSSDGYTF
-	TRBJ1-6	TRBV12-3/TRBV12-4	-	TGTGCCAGCAGTTTCTCAGGGATCTCCTATAATTCACCCCTCCACTTT	CASSFSGISYNSPLHF
-	TRBJ1-2	TRBV6-1	TRBD1	TGTGCCACAGACCCCAGTGGGACAGGGGCCGGCTACACCTTC	CATDPSGTGAGYTF